The entry below gives a single TCR beta chain sequence along with its context. Its antigen is undetermined. Researchers took blood at baseline, on cycle 4 day 1, and on cycle 7 day 1. This CDR3 contains 18 residues. V lost 3 bases, J lost 2 bases, and 15 bases stayed unmatched. Germline values: CDR1 MGHRA, CDR2 YSYEKL. This specimen comes from a study of OX40 agonist ivuxolimab in advanced cancers. Overall study: Males comprised 70% to 90% of the group, whose mean age was about 60 years (range roughly 20 to 85). Study results and limitations: At 0.1 to 3.0 mg/kg and by week 6, clonal expansion occurred in CD4+ and CD8+ blood T cells.

Measured with immunoSEQ multiplex PCR; TCRdb has only the in-frame clones, and not every one. Among 10,000 to 13,000 clones, 65% to 80% were seen once, and the ten largest hold around 15%. The sequencing used CD4+ or CD8+ T cells sorted from blood, collected in a trial of the OX40 agonist ivuxolimab. The receptor was isolated from an adult with an advanced solid tumor such as melanoma, head and neck, liver or kidney cancer. The V call is TRBV4-1, the J call TRBJ1-2, with TRBD1 matching over 7 bases. As DNA, the CDR3 is TGCGCCAGCAGCCATAGGACAGGACTTAGACCAGAAAACTATGGCTACACCTTC. Protein sequence: CASSHRTGLRPENYGYTF.